The 32 T cell receptor beta chains presented below share a single source sample, sequenced in a study of cytomegalovirus exposure and HLA in healthy donors. The study ran its PCR with 60 Vbeta and 13 Jbeta primers. Only in-frame clones appear in the TCRdb table, and some are missing; sequencing was by immunoSEQ multiplex PCR. The sample yields about 110,000 clones, roughly three fifths seen once. Specimen: PBMCs. These receptors originate from a man aged 30 to 45 in good health and CMV-seropositive.

In its sample, this clone was seen a few times. The chain is built from TRBV5-4 and TRBJ1-1, with TRBD1 as a possible D gene (5 bases). Germline values: CDR1 SGHNT, CDR2 YYREEE (reference sequence). Trimming removed 4 bases from V and 0 bases from J, with 10 bases in between. This CDR3 has 14 amino acids. CDR3 protein: CASSATTVNTEAFF. DNA for the CDR3: TGTGCCAGCAGCGCAACGACAGTGAACACTGAAGCTTTCTTT.

The V and J genes are TRBV7-9 and TRBJ1-1; D gene ambiguous. Per germline, CDR1 SEHNR and CDR2 FQNEAQ (reference sequence). V was cut by 5 bases and J by 5 bases, with 12 bases left in between. This CDR3 spans 13 amino acids. Here the CDR3 DNA reads TGTGCCAGCAGCGATAGCTATGGTACTGAAGCTTTCTTT. Translation gives CASSDSYGTEAFF.

This clone has only a few counts. V is TRBV21-1 and J is TRBJ2-7; TRBD2 was called by the table and not checked on the DNA. TRBV21-1 represents a pseudogene. The CDR3 is 17 residues long. CDR3 DNA: TGTGCCAGCAGTTACTTTCCCAGCGGGGGGGCCCCCTACGAGCAGTACTTC. It codes for CASSYFPSGGAPYEQYF.

The chain couples TRBV10-3 to TRBJ1-5; D is perhaps TRBD1 (5 bases). Trimming removed 10 bases from V and 6 bases from J, with 19 bases in between. The CDR3 loop spans 14 amino acids. CDR1 ENHRY and CDR2 SYGVKD come from the germline V gene. CDR3 protein: CATQKPGGGQPQHF. CDR3 bases: TGTGCCACCCAAAAGCCGGGGGGAGGTCAGCCCCAGCATTTT.

This chain joins TRBV19 and TRBJ1-5; the D gene is possibly TRBD1 (5 bases). The V end lost 0 bases, the J end lost 2 bases, and 17 bases lay between the germline ends. This CDR3 is 18 amino acids long. Germline V gene sequence: CDR1 LNHDA, CDR2 SQIVND (reference sequence). CDR3 in amino acids: CASSIDGGWAAGNQPQHF. The CDR3 bases are TGTGCCAGTAGTATAGACGGGGGGTGGGCGGCGGGCAATCAGCCCCAGCATTTT.

The J gene is TRBJ2-7, the V gene TRBV5-6, with D possibly TRBD1 on 6 matching bases. From germline, CDR1 is SGHDT and CDR2 YYEEEE. The CDR3 totals 16 residues. Trimming stripped 1 base from V and 6 bases from J, with 20 bases between. CDR3 nucleotides: TGTGCCAGCAGCTTGTTGGGCAGGGGTTGGAAAGGCGAGCAGTACTTC. Its translation is CASSLLGRGWKGEQYF. Supplemented by reference TRBV5-6 and TRBJ2-7, the full variable domain reads DAGVTQSPTHLIKTRGQQVTLRCSPKSGHDTVSWYQQALGQGPQFIFQYYEEEERQRGNFPDRFSGHQFPNYSSELNVNALLLGDSALYLCASSLLGRGWKGEQYFGPGTRLTVT.

The sample holds a few counts of this clone. This chain connects TRBV7-3 to TRBJ2-3, with D possibly matching TRBD2 (7 bases). The CDR3 covers 15 residues. The V end was cut by 6 bases, the J end by 5 bases, with 18 bases between. CDR1 is SGHTA, CDR2 FQGTGA, per germline. CDR3: CASSINGGPVDTQYF. The DNA for the CDR3 is TGTGCCAGCAGTATAAACGGGGGGCCGGTAGATACGCAGTATTTT.

The chain couples TRBV11-3 to TRBJ1-2, with D maybe TRBD1 (5 bases). Germline CDR1 SGHNT, CDR2 YENEEA. CDR3 length equals 13 residues. Trimming took 2 bases from V and 5 from J, leaving 9 bases between them. DNA for the CDR3: TGTGCCAGCAGCTTATTGGGGGGTTATGGCTACACCTTC. This translates into CASSLLGGYGYTF.

This clone was counted a few times. V is TRBV6-6 and J is TRBJ1-2, with D unclear. The V end lost 7 bases, the J end lost 6 bases, and 18 bases lay between the germline ends. Germline V gene lookup returns CDR1 MNHNY and CDR2 SVGAGI (reference sequence). The CDR3 is 14 amino acids. CDR3 DNA sequence: TGTGCCAGCACCTGGAACCGGGTGTCTGATGGCTACACCTTC. Translating it yields CASTWNRVSDGYTF.

This chain uses TRBV10-3 with TRBJ2-5, with 7 positions matching TRBD1. The CDR3 is 14 amino acids. CDR1 ENHRY and CDR2 SYGVKD come from the germline V gene. V lost 3 bases, J lost 4 bases, and 5 bases stayed unmatched. This chain's CDR3 is CAISETDRAETQYF. The CDR3 DNA reads TGTGCCATCAGTGAAACCGACAGGGCAGAGACCCAGTACTTC.

This chain joins TRBV6-4 and TRBJ2-2; D may be TRBD2 (6 bases). The CDR3 spans 14 residues. Deletions cut 3 bases from V and 4 bases from J, with 9 bases between. The germline gives CDR1 MRHNA, CDR2 SNTAGT. The CDR3 DNA reads TGTGCCAGCAGTGAAGCGGGCTCCACCGGGGAGCTGTTTTTT. Its protein is CASSEAGSTGELFF.

This chain uses TRBV5-1 with TRBJ1-3; D possibly corresponds to TRBD1 (6 bases). With 0 bases removed from V and 1 base from J, the gap between germline ends came to 11 bases. The length of the CDR3 is 16 residues. Germline V CDR1 and CDR2: SGHRS, YFSETQ. The DNA of the CDR3 is TGCGCCAGCAGCTTGGTCCCGACAGGATCTGGAAACACCATATATTTT. This codes for CASSLVPTGSGNTIYF. Using reference TRBV5-1 and TRBJ1-3 for the parts outside the CDR3, the full variable domain is KAGVTQTPRYLIKTRGQQVTLSCSPISGHRSVSWYQQTPGQGLQFLFEYFSETQRNKGNFPGRFSGRQFSNSRSEMNVSTLELGDSALYLCASSLVPTGSGNTIYFGEGSWLTVV.

The J gene is TRBJ1-4, the V gene TRBV21-1. TRBV21-1 is flagged as a pseudogene. This CDR3 is built from 20 residues. CDR3 DNA sequence: TGTGCCAGCAGCAAAGGCCTAGAGACCTGCTGGCCCTCCACTAATGAAAAACTGTTTTTT. This gives the protein CASSKGLETCWPSTNEKLFF.

The chain combines TRBV10-3 with TRBJ1-2; D possibly corresponds to TRBD1 (5 bases). V was cut by 9 bases and J by 2 bases, with 13 bases left in between. CDR1 is ENHRY, CDR2 SYGVKD, per germline. The CDR3 runs to 13 residues. The CDR3 loop is CAMRDRDNYGYTF. The DNA of the CDR3 is TGTGCCATGCGGGATCGGGACAACTATGGCTACACCTTC.

DNA for the CDR3: TGTGCCAGCAGCCCAGGAAGCTCCTACAATGAGCAGTTCTTC. Protein: CASSPGSSYNEQFF. This chain connects TRBV13 to TRBJ2-1; D uncertain. Germline V gene sequence: CDR1 PRHDT, CDR2 FYEKMQ (reference sequence). V gave up 5 bases and J gave up 0 bases, with 8 bases separating them. This CDR3 has 14 amino acids.

This clone was counted a few times. CDR3 protein: CASSGGDALEGYTF. The CDR3 nucleotides read TGCGCCAGCAGCGGGGGGGACGCCCTGGAAGGCTACACCTTC. The gene calls are TRBV5-1 and TRBJ1-2, with D tentatively TRBD1 (5 bases). From germline, CDR1 is SGHRS and CDR2 YFSETQ. Trimming shortened V by 4 bases and J by 8 bases, and 18 bases separated the two germline ends. The length of the CDR3 is 14 residues.

This clone appeared a few times. The chain combines TRBV7-8 with TRBJ1-2; no definite D call. CDR1 is SGHVS, CDR2 FQNEAQ, per germline. The CDR3 contains 14 residues. V lost 2 bases and J lost 2, with 9 bases in between. CDR3 DNA: TGTGCCAGCAGCTTAACAGTGACAAACTATGGCTACACCTTC. Protein product: CASSLTVTNYGYTF. Combining the CDR3 with reference TRBV7-8 and TRBJ1-2 gives the whole variable domain GAGVSQSPRYKVAKRGQDVALRCDPISGHVSLFWYQQALGQGPEFLTYFQNEAQLDKSGLPSDRFFAERPEGSVSTLKIQRTQQEDSAVYLCASSLTVTNYGYTFGSGTRLTVV.

The genes are TRBV6-1 and TRBJ1-4; TRBD1 matches 7 bases. There are 16 residues in the CDR3. CDR1 MNHNS and CDR2 SASEGT come from the germline V gene. V lost 4 bases, J lost 2 bases, and 7 bases stayed unmatched. The CDR3 DNA reads as TGTGCCAGCAGTGTAGGGGGCCGAATCACTAATGAAAAACTGTTTTTT. It codes for CASSVGGRITNEKLFF.

The chain has TRBV6-5 and TRBJ2-7; 9 nucleotides align to TRBD1. CDR3 size: 16 residues. Germline V gene lookup returns CDR1 MNHEY and CDR2 SVGAGI. J gave up 5 bases and V 2 bases, and 10 bases lay outside the gene matches. The DNA of the CDR3 is TGTGCCAGCAGTTACGGGACAGGGAACCTCCGGAACGAGCAGTACTTC. It codes for CASSYGTGNLRNEQYF.

The chain carries TRBV19 and TRBJ2-7, with D tentatively TRBD2 (6 bases). The CDR3 totals 16 residues. Trimming removed 5 bases from V and 2 bases from J, with 19 bases in between. Germline V gene lookup returns CDR1 LNHDA and CDR2 SQIVND (reference sequence). The CDR3 DNA is TGTGCCAGTAGTTCGCAGGCAGGGACTGGAACCTACGAGCAGTACTTC. This codes for CASSSQAGTGTYEQYF. Variable domain in full (rest from reference TRBV19 and TRBJ2-7): DGGITQSPKYLFRKEGQNVTLSCEQNLNHDAMYWYRQDPGQGLRLIYYSQIVNDFQKGDIAEGYSVSREKKESFPLTVTSAQKNPTAFYLCASSSQAGTGTYEQYFGPGTRLTVT.

This clone was observed a handful of times. This chain joins TRBV7-2 and TRBJ2-1; tentative D call: TRBD1 (5 bases). Trimming removed 4 bases from V and 4 bases from J, with 11 bases in between. CDR1 and CDR2 from the germline V gene are SGHTA and FQGNSA. This CDR3 region has 14 residues. CDR3 loop: CASSYPQGYNEQFF. The DNA for the CDR3 is TGTGCCAGCAGCTACCCCCAGGGATACAATGAGCAGTTCTTC.

V and J are TRBV19 and TRBJ2-3, with D perhaps matching TRBD1 (5 bases). V was trimmed by 4 bases and J by 0 bases, leaving 17 bases between them. Per the germline V gene, CDR1 is LNHDA and CDR2 is SQIVND (reference sequence). This CDR3 comprises 17 residues. The CDR3 loop reads CASSKGVWLSSTDTQYF. CDR3 sequence (DNA): TGTGCCAGTAGTAAAGGGGTTTGGCTTTCTAGCACAGATACGCAGTATTTT.

Of note for this clone: The junction does not match germline at one end; this may be a read error. CDR3: CSSSSSWGFTDTQYF. The CDR3 nucleotides are TGTTCCAGCAGCTCCTCCTGGGGCTTCACAGATACGCAGTATTTT. V and J are TRBV7-9 and TRBJ2-3; D possibly corresponds to TRBD1 (5 bases). The germline CDR1 and CDR2 sequences are SEHNR and FQNEAQ (reference sequence). The CDR3 has 15 residues.

This clone was seen only a few times. This chain links TRBV13 with TRBJ2-3; D call uncertain. V was clipped by 4 bases and J by 6 bases, with 5 bases between them. Germline-derived CDR1 and CDR2 are PRHDT and FYEKMQ (reference sequence). The CDR3 has 11 residues. The CDR3 nucleotides read TGTGCCAGCAGCTCTGTGGATACGCAGTATTTT. This sequence encodes CASSSVDTQYF.

This clone appeared a few times. The chain couples TRBV6-5 to TRBJ1-4; 9 positions agree with TRBD1. Looked up from germline, CDR1 is MNHEY and CDR2 is SVGAGI. With V trimmed by 2 bases and J by 7 bases, 5 bases remained unmatched. This CDR3 region has 15 residues. The CDR3 nucleotides read TGTGCCAGCAGTTACACAGGGGGCAGAGGTGAAAAACTGTTTTTT. It codes for CASSYTGGRGEKLFF.

The chain carries TRBV5-8 and TRBJ1-2; unclear D gene. CDR1 and CDR2 from the germline V gene are SGHTS and YDEGEE. This CDR3 is 14 amino acids long. V lost 4 bases, J lost 4 bases, and 14 bases lay in between. CDR3 protein: CASSPTGFSYGYTF. CDR3 bases: TGTGCCAGCAGCCCGACTGGTTTCTCCTATGGCTACACCTTC.

The chain is built from TRBV5-8 and TRBJ2-1; 8 bases are shared with TRBD2. Germline V gene data show CDR1 as SGHTS and CDR2 as YDEGEE. This CDR3 spans 15 amino acids. The V gene end was trimmed by 5 bases and the J gene end by 6 bases; junction bases not matched to a gene: 10. In nucleotides, the CDR3 is TGTGCCAGCAGAAAAACGGCGGGGGGAGGCAATGAGCAGTTCTTC. It specifies CASRKTAGGGNEQFF. The whole variable domain, remainder taken from reference TRBV5-8 and TRBJ2-1, is EAGVTQSPTHLIKTRGQQATLRCSPISGHTSVYWYQQALGLGLQFLLWYDEGEERNRGNFPPRFSGRQFPNYSSELNVNALELEDSALYLCASRKTAGGGNEQFFGPGTRLTVL.

This clone showed up just a few times. The rearrangement joins TRBV29-1 to TRBJ1-1, with D maybe TRBD1 (6 bases). V was trimmed by 7 bases and J by 7 bases, leaving 16 bases between them. Germline CDR1 is SQVTM and CDR2 is ANQGSEA. The CDR3 contains 12 residues. CDR3 sequence: CSARGGGNEAFF. CDR3 in DNA: TGCAGCGCCAGGGGTGGTGGTAATGAAGCTTTCTTT.

The gene calls are TRBV6-1 and TRBJ2-1; TRBD1 is a possible D gene (7 bases). The CDR3 runs 15 residues. Germline V CDR1 and CDR2: MNHNS, SASEGT. V was shortened by 6 bases and J by 0 bases, with 12 bases between the two germline ends. CDR3 nucleotide sequence: TGTGCCAGCAGGGGGGGACAGTTCTCCTACAATGAGCAGTTCTTC. It specifies CASRGGQFSYNEQFF.

This clone was seen only a few times. V usage is TRBV27 and J usage is TRBJ2-5; D unresolved. V dropped 0 bases and J dropped 4 bases, with 12 bases sitting between them. Germline CDR1 and CDR2: MNHEY and SMNVEV (reference sequence). The CDR3 runs to 15 residues. CDR3 in DNA: TGTGCCAGCAGTTTATCGGGCCTCGAAGCAGAGACCCAGTACTTC. This translates into CASSLSGLEAETQYF.

This chain uses TRBV7-9 with TRBJ1-5; D not certain. The CDR3 covers 12 residues. Per germline, CDR1 SEHNR and CDR2 FQNEAQ (reference sequence). The germline V and J ends were trimmed by 4 bases and 3 bases, with 4 bases remaining between them. The CDR3 sequence is CASSSINQPQHF. The CDR3 nucleotides are TGTGCCAGCAGCTCCATCAATCAGCCCCAGCATTTT.

This clone was counted a few times. The CDR3 loop reads CSVGGQGREAFF. The CDR3 bases are TGCAGCGTTGGTGGGCAGGGTCGGGAAGCTTTCTTT. The chain carries TRBV29-1 and TRBJ1-1; D might be TRBD1 (5 bases). Germline assignment: CDR1 SQVTM and CDR2 ANQGSEA. This CDR3 contains 12 residues. V was shortened by 4 bases and J by 8 bases, with 14 bases between the two germline ends.